This is a list of T cell receptor beta chains from one sample in a study of blood T cell repertoires in COVID-19. The table came from immunoSEQ multiplex PCR; TCRdb's copy has only in-frame clones and leaves some out. The table includes 250,000 to 400,000 clones, about nine tenths detected once. Sample: PBMCs or T cells enriched from blood (not recorded which). The receptors here all came from a man aged 55 to 70 who had recovered from COVID-19. Each CDR3 is given with its conserved first and last residue. The D gene is left open where the match is weak. Only some rows state a clone size, as once, few, many or a class for expanded clones.

. | TRBJ2-1 | TRBD1 | TRBV24-1 | TGTGCCACCAGTGGCACGACAGGGGGTACATACAATGAGCAGTTCTTC | CATSGTTGGTYNEQFF
. | TRBJ1-5 | . | TRBV12-3/TRBV12-4 | TGTGCCAGCAGCCTGGACAGAAATCAGCCCCAGCATTTT | CASSLDRNQPQHF
. | TRBJ2-7 | . | TRBV10-3 | TGTGCCATCAGGGAAGGGGGAACCTACGAGCAGTACTTC | CAIREGGTYEQYF
. | TRBJ2-3 | TRBD2 | TRBV25-1 | TGTGCCAGCAGTGAGGGCGGGAGGGGGAGCACAGATACGCAGTATTTT | CASSEGGRGSTDTQYF
. | TRBJ1-5 | . | TRBV19 | TGTGCCAGTAGTCCTGACAGATCCAATCAGCCCCAGCATTTT | CASSPDRSNQPQHF
. | TRBJ2-2 | TRBD2 | TRBV18 | TGTGCCAGCTCACCCCAAGGACTAGCGGGCACCGGGGAGCTGTTTTTT | CASSPQGLAGTGELFF
. | TRBJ2-7 | . | TRBV7-9 | TGTGCCAGCAGCATAGGGTCAGGGGTTGACGAGCAGTACTTC | CASSIGSGVDEQYF
. | TRBJ1-1 | . | TRBV6-5 | TGTGCCAGCAGTTACTATACAGGGAACACTGAAGCTTTCTTT | CASSYYTGNTEAFF
. | TRBJ1-2 | TRBD1 | TRBV7-9 | TGTGCCAGCAGCTCTGACAGGGGGGCTAACTATGGCTACACCTTC | CASSSDRGANYGYTF
. | TRBJ2-7 | TRBD1 | TRBV29-1 | TGCAGCGTGGGATTGGGACAGAGACCCTACGAGCAGTACTTC | CSVGLGQRPYEQYF
few | TRBJ1-1 | TRBD1 | TRBV28 | TGTGCCAGCAGCCGCGGGACAGGGACCACTGAAGCTTTCTTT | CASSRGTGTTEAFF
. | TRBJ2-1 | TRBD2 | TRBV11-2 | TGTGCCAGCAGCTTAGCCCTAGCGGGAGGGGCGGATGAGCAGTTCTTC | CASSLALAGGADEQFF
. | TRBJ1-1 | . | TRBV6-5 | TGTGCCAGCCGACAGCCGAACACTGAAGCTTTCTTT | CASRQPNTEAFF
. | TRBJ2-2 | TRBD1 | TRBV5-1 | TGCGCCAGCAGCTCGGGACAGGGGAACACCGGGGAGCTGTTTTTT | CASSSGQGNTGELFF
. | TRBJ1-4 | TRBD1 | TRBV5-6 | TGTGCCAGCAGTTCTTTGGACAGGGCCACCCCCGAAAAACTGTTTTTT | CASSSLDRATPEKLFF
. | TRBJ1-3 | . | TRBV7-2 | TGTGCCAGCAGCGCCATACAGGTTTCTGGAAACACCATATATTTT | CASSAIQVSGNTIYF
. | TRBJ2-4 | TRBD2 | TRBV24-1 | TGTGCCACCAGTGATCCGACTAGCGGGAGGGCCAAAAACATTCAGTACTTC | CATSDPTSGRAKNIQYF
. | TRBJ1-5 | . | TRBV2 | TGTGCCAGCAGTGAAATTGGGGGCGGAGGTCAGCCCCAGCATTTT | CASSEIGGGGQPQHF
. | TRBJ1-6 | . | TRBV3-1/TRBV3-2 | TGTGCCAGCAGCCCGCCCGCGGCAGGGGATTCACCCCTCCACTTT | CASSPPAAGDSPLHF